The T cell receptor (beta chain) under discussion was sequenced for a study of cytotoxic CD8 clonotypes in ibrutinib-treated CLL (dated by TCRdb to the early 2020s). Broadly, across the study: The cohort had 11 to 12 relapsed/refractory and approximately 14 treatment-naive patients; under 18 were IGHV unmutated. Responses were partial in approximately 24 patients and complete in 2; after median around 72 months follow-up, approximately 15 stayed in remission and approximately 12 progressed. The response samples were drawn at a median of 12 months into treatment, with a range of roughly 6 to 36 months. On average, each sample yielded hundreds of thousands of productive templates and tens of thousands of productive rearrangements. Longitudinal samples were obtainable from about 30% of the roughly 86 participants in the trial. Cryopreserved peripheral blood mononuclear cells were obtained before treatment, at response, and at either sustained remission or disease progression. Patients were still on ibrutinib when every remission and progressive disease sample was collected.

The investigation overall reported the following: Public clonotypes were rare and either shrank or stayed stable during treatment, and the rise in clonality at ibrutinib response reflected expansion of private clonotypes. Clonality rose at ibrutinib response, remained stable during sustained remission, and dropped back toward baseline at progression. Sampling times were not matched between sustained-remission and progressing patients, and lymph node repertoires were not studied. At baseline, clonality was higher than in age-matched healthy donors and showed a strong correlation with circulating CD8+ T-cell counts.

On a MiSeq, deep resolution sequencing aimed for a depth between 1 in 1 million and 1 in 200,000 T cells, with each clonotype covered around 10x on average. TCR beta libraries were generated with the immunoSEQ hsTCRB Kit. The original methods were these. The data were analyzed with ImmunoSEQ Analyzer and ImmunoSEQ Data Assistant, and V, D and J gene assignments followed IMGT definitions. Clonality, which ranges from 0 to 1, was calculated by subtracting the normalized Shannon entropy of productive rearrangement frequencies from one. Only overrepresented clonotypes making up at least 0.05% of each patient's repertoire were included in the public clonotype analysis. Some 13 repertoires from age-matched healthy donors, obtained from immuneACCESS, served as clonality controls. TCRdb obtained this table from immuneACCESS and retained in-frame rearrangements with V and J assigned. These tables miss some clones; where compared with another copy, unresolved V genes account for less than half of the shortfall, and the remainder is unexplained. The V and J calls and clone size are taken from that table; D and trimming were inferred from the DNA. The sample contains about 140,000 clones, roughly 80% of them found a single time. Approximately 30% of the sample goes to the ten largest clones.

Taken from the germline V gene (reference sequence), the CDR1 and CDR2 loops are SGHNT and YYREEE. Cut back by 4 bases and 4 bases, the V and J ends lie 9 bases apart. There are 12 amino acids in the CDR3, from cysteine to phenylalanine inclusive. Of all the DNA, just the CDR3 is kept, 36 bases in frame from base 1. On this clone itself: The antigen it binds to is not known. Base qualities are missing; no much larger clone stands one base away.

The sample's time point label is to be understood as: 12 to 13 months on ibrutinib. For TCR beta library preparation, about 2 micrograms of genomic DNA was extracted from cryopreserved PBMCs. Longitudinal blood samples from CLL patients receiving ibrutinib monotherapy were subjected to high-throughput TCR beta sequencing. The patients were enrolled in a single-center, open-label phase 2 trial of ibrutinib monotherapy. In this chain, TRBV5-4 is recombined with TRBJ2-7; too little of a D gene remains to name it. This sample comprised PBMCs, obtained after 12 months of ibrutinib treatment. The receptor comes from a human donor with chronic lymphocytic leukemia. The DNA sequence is TGTGCCAGCAGCACCGCAGGATACGAGCAGTACTTC. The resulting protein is CASSTAGYEQYF.